This T cell receptor (beta chain) is drawn from a study of blood T cells in healthy people across ages. This clonotype was seen only a few times. PBMCs were isolated at a quantity of at least 7 million per sample. It was with a sample-barcoded 5' primer and a J-beta primer mix that a second PCR of about 6 to 12 cycles was run. Using its own MiXCR run on the 5' RACE reads, TCRdb lists one record per CDR3 protein. The sample contains about 1.4 million distinct CDR3 sequences, approximately 60% of which appear only once. CDR3 size: 13 residues. CDR1 MGHRA and CDR2 YSYEKL come from the germline V gene. The V gene lost 1 base and the J gene lost 8 bases, with 11 bases spanning the gap.

The specimen was blood. The TCR was taken from a man younger than 35 in good health. The chain joins TRBV4-1 to TRBJ1-2; D gene ambiguous. The CDR3 coding sequence is TGCGCCAGCAGCCAAGGAATCCGAGACGGCTACACCTTC. This sequence encodes CASSQGIRDGYTF.